This entry lists 32 T cell receptor beta chains sequenced from one sample in a study of cytotoxic CD8 clonotypes in ibrutinib-treated CLL. Clones were sequenced by immunoSEQ multiplex PCR, and TCRdb holds only the in-frame ones, with some missing. The table shows approximately 70,000 clones, with more than 70% occurring only once. The sample consisted of PBMCs, taken at disease progression, from a patient treated with ibrutinib. The origin of the receptors is a human donor with chronic lymphocytic leukemia.

The V and J genes are TRBV30 and TRBJ1-5; 7 bases fit TRBD1. The V gene's germline CDR1 is GTSNPN and CDR2 SVGIG (reference sequence). The V gene end was trimmed by 1 base and the J gene end by 4 bases; junction bases not matched to a gene: 1. The CDR3 covers 13 residues. CDR3 nucleotides: TGTGCCTGGAGTGGACAGGGAAATCAGCCCCAGCATTTT. Residues: CAWSGQGNQPQHF.

The V gene is TRBV10-3, the J gene TRBJ1-3; D is possibly TRBD1 (6 bases). From germline, CDR1 is ENHRY and CDR2 SYGVKD. With 5 bases removed from V and 4 bases from J, the gap between germline ends came to 12 bases. CDR3 size: 14 residues. The CDR3 DNA sequence: TGTGCCATCAGTTCGGACAGTTCGGGAAACACCATATATTTT. Translated: CAISSDSSGNTIYF.

This clone was detected only a few times. This chain connects TRBV20-1 to TRBJ2-3; D remains unclear. The CDR3 has 11 amino acids. Trimming removed 1 base at V and 15 bases at J, with 14 bases between. Per germline, CDR1 DFQATT and CDR2 SNEGSKA (reference sequence). The CDR3 DNA reads TGCAGTGCTAGAGGGGATAGCTCGACATATTTT. It codes for CSARGDSSTYF.

This clone was observed a handful of times. The V gene is TRBV5-4, the J gene TRBJ1-5; TRBD1 might be the D (6 bases). V was clipped by 3 bases and J by 2 bases, with 15 bases between them. Per germline, CDR1 SGHNT and CDR2 YYREEE (reference sequence). This CDR3 has 16 amino acids. The CDR3 loop is CASSSGGGLGNQPQHF. CDR3 sequence (DNA): TGTGCCAGCAGCTCGGGAGGGGGGCTAGGCAATCAGCCCCAGCATTTT.

The chain couples TRBV4-1 to TRBJ2-7; 11 bases line up with TRBD1. V lost 4 bases, J lost 9 bases, and 14 bases stayed unmatched. Germline V gene lookup returns CDR1 MGHRA and CDR2 YSYEKL. The CDR3 contains 16 residues. DNA of the CDR3: TGCGCCAGCAGCCCGCAGCCGGGACAGGGGGGCTTCGGGCAGTACTTC. This codes for CASSPQPGQGGFGQYF.

The V and J genes are TRBV7-9 and TRBJ1-1, with D tentatively TRBD1 (5 bases). Germline V gene sequence: CDR1 SEHNR, CDR2 FQNEAQ (reference sequence). V gave up 5 bases and J gave up 1 base, with 8 bases separating them. The CDR3 is 13 residues long. As DNA, the CDR3 is TGTGCCAGCAGCCGGACAACGAACACTGAAGCTTTCTTT. Amino acids: CASSRTTNTEAFF.

The rearrangement joins TRBV11-3 to TRBJ2-1; D is perhaps TRBD2 (7 bases). Trimming left V 5 bases short and J 7 bases short, with 24 bases between. CDR3 length equals 17 residues. The germline V gene has CDR1 SGHNT and CDR2 YENEEA. The CDR3 DNA reads TGTGCCAGCAGCCCTTGGGGGGGGGACAACCCCTTGAATGAGCAGTTCTTC. It specifies CASSPWGGDNPLNEQFF.

The chain couples TRBV7-3 to TRBJ2-5, with no clear D. Germline V gene data show CDR1 as SGHTA and CDR2 as FQGTGA. This CDR3 has 13 amino acids. Trimming cost V 5 bases and J 5 bases, with 12 bases left between them. As DNA, the CDR3 is TGTGCCAGCAGCACCACGGTTTTGGAGACCCAGTACTTC. Translating it yields CASSTTVLETQYF.

This clone was detected many times. The rearrangement links TRBV6-1 to TRBJ1-4; TRBD1 agrees at 7 bases. The junction had 6 bases not matched to a gene; V was cut back by 6 bases and J by 8 bases. This CDR3 contains 13 residues. CDR1 MNHNS and CDR2 SASEGT come from the germline V gene. CDR3 nucleotides: TGTGCCAGCAGCGGACAGGTTAGAGAAAAACTGTTTTTT. This codes for CASSGQVREKLFF.

This chain joins TRBV11-3 and TRBJ2-2; no definite D call. Germline V gene sequence: CDR1 SGHNT, CDR2 YENEEA. V lost 1 base and J lost 0, with 12 bases in between. The CDR3 is made up of 17 amino acids. The CDR3 sequence is CASSLAPPFANTGELFF. As DNA, the CDR3 is TGTGCCAGCAGCTTAGCCCCTCCGTTCGCGAACACCGGGGAGCTGTTTTTT.

Details on this clone: Different DNA sequences within this sample yield the same CDR3. V gene TRBV5-1 combines with J gene TRBJ2-3, with 13 positions matching TRBD2. Germline V CDR1 and CDR2: SGHRS, YFSETQ. J gave up 0 bases and V 4 bases, and 5 bases lay outside the gene matches. The CDR3 sequence is 17 residues long. The CDR3 is CASSSGTSGTSTDTQYF. CDR3 bases: TGCGCCAGCAGCAGCGGGACTAGCGGGACTAGCACAGATACGCAGTATTTT.

CDR3 loop: CAIGVGVPEEQYF. CDR3 bases: TGTGCCATCGGGGTGGGGGTACCGGAGGAGCAGTACTTC. The chain links TRBV10-3 to TRBJ2-7; perhaps D is TRBD1 or TRBD2 (5 bases each). With 8 bases removed from V and 7 bases from J, the gap between germline ends came to 18 bases. From germline, CDR1 is ENHRY and CDR2 SYGVKD. The CDR3 covers 13 residues.

This clone was recorded a few times. V and J are TRBV5-1 and TRBJ1-2; D not resolved. The CDR3 has 15 amino acids. In germline, CDR1 is SGHRS, CDR2 YFSETQ. The V and J ends lost 0 bases and 7 bases respectively, with 16 bases between them. CDR3 sequence (DNA): TGCGCCAGCAGCTTGGCCGAGGGCACCCTGGGTGGCTACACCTTC. Translated: CASSLAEGTLGGYTF.

This clone was observed a single time. This chain links TRBV18 with TRBJ2-7; D uncertain. CDR3 size: 16 residues. Germline V gene lookup returns CDR1 KGHSH and CDR2 LQKENI. V lost 3 bases and J 1 base, leaving 16 bases between the germline ends. The CDR3 here is CASSPTGLSPSYEQYF. The CDR3 DNA sequence: TGTGCCAGCTCACCTACGGGTCTTTCCCCATCCTACGAGCAGTACTTC.

This rearrangement joins TRBV28 to TRBJ2-6; D is unclear. The CDR3 is 17 residues long. Germline CDR1 MDHEN, CDR2 SYDVKM. Trimming removed 2 bases from V and 0 bases from J, with 11 bases in between. CDR3 loop: CASSLIAANSGANVLTF. DNA for the CDR3: TGTGCCAGCAGTTTAATAGCAGCTAACTCTGGGGCCAACGTCCTGACTTTC.

The rearrangement joins TRBV11-2 to TRBJ1-1; a possible D gene is TRBD1 (6 bases). This CDR3 is 15 amino acids long. Germline V gene sequence: CDR1 SGHAT, CDR2 FQNNGV. The V end was cut by 1 base, the J end by 2 bases, with 11 bases between. The CDR3 nucleotides are TGTGCCAGCAGCTTAGGGACAGCACGTAACACTGAAGCTTTCTTT. Protein product: CASSLGTARNTEAFF.

The chain combines TRBV27 with TRBJ1-5; D ambiguous. The germline V and J ends were trimmed by 2 bases and 9 bases, with 14 bases remaining between them. Germline CDR1 is MNHEY and CDR2 is SMNVEV (reference sequence). The CDR3 loop spans 14 amino acids. The CDR3 loop is CASSLQASGRPQHF. For the CDR3, the DNA is TGTGCCAGCAGTTTACAAGCCTCAGGTCGGCCCCAGCATTTT.

J is TRBJ1-1 and V is TRBV11-2; no clear D gene. The V and J ends lost 4 bases and 3 bases respectively, with 3 bases between them. Germline CDR1 is SGHAT and CDR2 is FQNNGV. This CDR3 spans 11 amino acids. DNA for the CDR3: TGTGCCAGCAGCTCTTACACTGAAGCTTTCTTT. Its translation is CASSSYTEAFF.

The V gene is TRBV11-3, the J gene TRBJ2-3; D is unresolved. The CDR3 runs to 16 residues. V was clipped by 5 bases and J by 0 bases, with 15 bases between them. Germline V lookup: CDR1 SGHNT, CDR2 YENEEA. CDR3 sequence: CASSEVFTVSTDTQYF. The DNA of the CDR3 is TGTGCCAGCAGCGAAGTGTTTACAGTAAGCACAGATACGCAGTATTTT.

The CDR3 DNA is TGTGCCAGCAGCGACGTCCTCACTAGCGGAACCTACAATGAGCAGTTCTTC. It is translated as CASSDVLTSGTYNEQFF. The genes are TRBV9 and TRBJ2-1, with 8 bases aligning to TRBD2. The V segment lost 3 bases and the J segment 2 bases; nucleotides outside the gene matches: 10. The CDR3 is 17 residues long. CDR1 and CDR2 (germline): SGDLS, YYNGEE. The complete variable domain, with remaining parts taken from reference TRBV9 and TRBJ2-1, reads DSGVTQTPKHLITATGQRVTLRCSPRSGDLSVYWYQQSLDQGLQFLIQYYNGEERAKGNILERFSAQQFPDLHSELNLSSLELGDSALYFCASSDVLTSGTYNEQFFGPGTRLTVL.

This clone was counted between two and nine times. This rearrangement joins TRBV5-6 to TRBJ1-5, with D maybe TRBD1 (5 bases). The V end lost 0 bases, the J end lost 4 bases, and 8 bases lay between the germline ends. Per the germline V gene, CDR1 is SGHDT and CDR2 is YYEEEE. The CDR3 has 14 amino acids. This CDR3 is CASSLGDLNQPQHF. The CDR3 coding sequence is TGTGCCAGCAGCTTGGGGGACCTAAATCAGCCCCAGCATTTT.

The chain joins TRBV18 to TRBJ1-3; 7 bases map to TRBD1. Germline V gives CDR1 KGHSH, CDR2 LQKENI. This CDR3 comprises 17 residues. The V segment lost 3 bases and the J segment 0 bases; nucleotides outside the gene matches: 8. CDR3 amino acids: CASSPVTGSDSGNTIYF. The CDR3 bases are TGTGCCAGCTCACCGGTGACAGGGTCGGACTCTGGAAACACCATATATTTT. The full variable domain, with the rest looked up from reference TRBV18 and TRBJ1-3, is NAGVMQNPRHLVRRRGQEARLRCSPMKGHSHVYWYRQLPEEGLKFMVYLQKENIIDESGMPKERFSAEFPKEGPSILRIQQVVRGDSAAYFCASSPVTGSDSGNTIYFGEGSWLTVV.

The chain couples TRBV7-9 to TRBJ1-1, with 7 positions matching TRBD1. The CDR3 is 14 residues long. The ends lost 5 bases at V and 4 bases at J; junction bases unmatched: 7. CDR1 and CDR2 from the germline V gene are SEHNR and FQNEAQ (reference sequence). Written as DNA, the CDR3 is TGTGCCAGCAGCCTAAGGGGGCTCGGCACTGAAGCTTTCTTT. Protein product: CASSLRGLGTEAFF.

This chain links TRBV5-1 with TRBJ1-2; a possible D gene is TRBD1 (6 bases). The germline V and J ends were trimmed by 0 bases and 5 bases, with 14 bases remaining between them. The CDR3 is made up of 15 amino acids. Germline lookup yields CDR1 SGHRS and CDR2 YFSETQ. CDR3 sequence: CASSLAQGGGYGYTF. CDR3 DNA: TGCGCCAGCAGCTTGGCACAGGGAGGAGGGTATGGCTACACCTTC.

This chain links TRBV18 with TRBJ2-7; TRBD1 is a possible D gene (5 bases). The CDR3 is 13 amino acids. The V gene lost 5 bases and the J gene lost 4 bases, with 12 bases spanning the gap. Per the germline V gene, CDR1 is KGHSH and CDR2 is LQKENI. The CDR3 loop is CASSVQGFYEQYF. DNA of the CDR3: TGTGCCAGCTCAGTCCAGGGTTTTTACGAGCAGTACTTC.

This clone has a handful of counts. This chain links TRBV18 with TRBJ1-1; D might be TRBD1 (5 bases). The CDR3 length is 15 residues. Germline V CDR1 and CDR2: KGHSH, LQKENI. Trimming stripped 3 bases from V and 3 bases from J, with 14 bases between. This chain's CDR3 is CASSPVEGQHTEAFF. The CDR3 DNA reads as TGTGCCAGCTCACCCGTAGAGGGGCAACACACTGAAGCTTTCTTT.

The chain employs TRBV18 and TRBJ1-1; no clear D gene. The CDR3 sequence is 12 residues long. The germline V gene encodes CDR1 KGHSH and CDR2 LQKENI. Deletions cut 2 bases from V and 1 base from J, with 2 bases between. In DNA, the CDR3 is TGTGCCAGCTCACCAGGGAACACTGAAGCTTTCTTT. This translates into CASSPGNTEAFF.

The chain carries TRBV5-8 and TRBJ2-3, with 8 bases matching TRBD2. The CDR3 loop spans 15 amino acids. The trim removed 3 bases at V and 5 bases at J, leaving 8 bases unmatched. Germline loops: CDR1 SGHTS, CDR2 YDEGEE. CDR3 protein: CASSSQRERKDTQYF. The CDR3 DNA is TGTGCCAGCAGCTCCCAGCGGGAGCGGAAAGATACGCAGTATTTT.

V is TRBV13 and J is TRBJ1-1; perhaps TRBD1 as D (6 bases). V lost 0 bases and J lost 3, with 20 bases in between. This CDR3 is built from 18 residues. In germline, CDR1 is PRHDT, CDR2 FYEKMQ (reference sequence). CDR3 bases: TGTGCCAGCAGCTTAGGGAGGGGGACGGGGGATTTGGACACTGAAGCTTTCTTT. Translation: CASSLGRGTGDLDTEAFF.

This clone was detected a few times. The J gene is TRBJ2-3, the V gene TRBV15; maybe TRBD1 (6 bases). The CDR3 is 15 amino acids. Per the germline V gene, CDR1 is LNHNV and CDR2 is YYDKDF (reference sequence). V shed 0 bases and J shed 3 bases, with 10 bases lying between them. The CDR3 nucleotides are TGTGCCACCAGCAGAGACAGGGGTTGGACAGATACGCAGTATTTT. Its translation is CATSRDRGWTDTQYF.

The chain couples TRBV10-3 to TRBJ2-1; the D gene is possibly TRBD2 (5 bases). With 4 bases removed from V and 4 bases from J, the gap between germline ends came to 11 bases. Germline values: CDR1 ENHRY, CDR2 SYGVKD. This CDR3 contains 14 residues. Here the CDR3 reads CAISGSATYNEQFF. CDR3 bases: TGTGCCATCAGTGGTAGCGCAACGTACAATGAGCAGTTCTTC.

The CDR3 nucleotides read TGTGCCAGTAGTATTCTAAGGAATGAAAAACTGTTTTTT. Translation: CASSILRNEKLFF. This chain connects TRBV19 to TRBJ1-4; no definite D call. In germline, CDR1 is LNHDA, CDR2 SQIVND (reference sequence). There are 13 residues in the CDR3. V lost 3 bases to trimming and J lost 5 bases, with 7 bases between them.